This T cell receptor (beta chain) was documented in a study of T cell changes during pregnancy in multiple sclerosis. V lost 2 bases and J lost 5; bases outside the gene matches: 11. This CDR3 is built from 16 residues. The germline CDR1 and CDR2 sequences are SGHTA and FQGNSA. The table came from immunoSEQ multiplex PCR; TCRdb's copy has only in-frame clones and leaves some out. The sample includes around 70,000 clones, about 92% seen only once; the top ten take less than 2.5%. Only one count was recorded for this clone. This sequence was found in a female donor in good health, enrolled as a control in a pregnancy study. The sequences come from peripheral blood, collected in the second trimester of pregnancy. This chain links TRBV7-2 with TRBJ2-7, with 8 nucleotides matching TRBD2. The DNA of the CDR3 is TGTGCCAGCAGCTTATACCGGGGGGGCCTCGGAAACGAGCAGTACTTC. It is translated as CASSLYRGGLGNEQYF.